The entry below gives a single T cell receptor beta chain sequence along with its context. Its specificity is not known. The data originate from a study of cytomegalovirus exposure and HLA in healthy donors. Study at large: A subsequent analysis stated that the approximately 110 validation repertoires were run on the same platform as the approximately 700 first-cohort repertoires. Study results and limitations: In vitro confirmation showed three CMV-associated chains to be CMV antigen specific. With high specificity and sensitivity, the classifier reportedly diagnosed cytomegalovirus status. Associated with cytomegalovirus, according to the listing, were some 150 TCR beta chains.

The CDR3 runs 13 residues. Trimming left V 5 bases short and J 7 bases short, with 15 bases between. The V gene's germline CDR1 is SQVTM and CDR2 ANQGSEA. Profiled with immunoSEQ multiplex PCR; TCRdb holds only in-frame clones, not every one. The sample has under 200,000 clones, roughly 96% seen once. The chain recombines TRBV29-1 with TRBJ2-1; TRBD2 might be the D (6 bases). This receptor was taken from a woman between 18 and 29 years old in good health and CMV-seronegative. The sample taken for sequencing was PBMCs. The CDR3 here is CSVSRLAGNEQFF. CDR3 nucleotides: TGCAGCGTTTCCCGACTGGCGGGGAATGAGCAGTTCTTC.